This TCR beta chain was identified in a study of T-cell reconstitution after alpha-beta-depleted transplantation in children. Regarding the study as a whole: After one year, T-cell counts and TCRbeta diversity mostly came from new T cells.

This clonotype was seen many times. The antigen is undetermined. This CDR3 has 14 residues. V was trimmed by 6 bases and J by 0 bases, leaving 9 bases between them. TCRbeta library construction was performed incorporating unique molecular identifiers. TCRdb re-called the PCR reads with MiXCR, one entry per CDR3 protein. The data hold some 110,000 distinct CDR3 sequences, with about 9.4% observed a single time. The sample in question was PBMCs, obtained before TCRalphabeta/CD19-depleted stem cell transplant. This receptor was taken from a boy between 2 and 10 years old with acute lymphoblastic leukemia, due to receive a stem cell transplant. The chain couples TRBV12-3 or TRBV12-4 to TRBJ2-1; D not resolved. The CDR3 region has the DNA TGTGCCAGCAGGACGAGTGACTCCTACAATGAGCAGTTCTTC. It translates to CASRTSDSYNEQFF.